This entry features one T cell receptor (beta chain) sequence. The CDR3 extends over 15 amino acids. Trimming took 3 bases from V and 5 from J, leaving 14 bases between them. In germline, CDR1 is MNHEY, CDR2 SVGEGT. The entry originates in a study of Graves' ophthalmopathy and Graves' hyperthyroidism. The study amplified TCR beta CDR3 regions using RNA transcripts. A first-round RT-PCR used HTBI primers, followed by a second-round multiplex PCR. One entry per CDR3 protein results from TCRdb running MiXCR on the multiplex PCR reads. The sample yields about 210,000 distinct CDR3 sequences, 29% seen once.

V and J are TRBV6-2 or TRBV6-3 and TRBJ1-5; D remains unclear. The receptor comes from a man aged 45-60 years with Graves' ophthalmopathy. Sequences were obtained from peripheral blood. The CDR3 loop is CASSYRSVGYQPQHF. For the CDR3, the DNA is TGTGCCAGCAGTTATCGGTCGGTAGGGTATCAGCCCCAGCATTTT.